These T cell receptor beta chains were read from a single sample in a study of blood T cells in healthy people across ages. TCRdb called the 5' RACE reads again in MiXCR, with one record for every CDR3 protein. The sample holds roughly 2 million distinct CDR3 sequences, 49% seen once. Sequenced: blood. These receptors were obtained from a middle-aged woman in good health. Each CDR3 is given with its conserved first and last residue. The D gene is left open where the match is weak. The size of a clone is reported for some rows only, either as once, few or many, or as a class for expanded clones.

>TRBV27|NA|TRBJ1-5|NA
CASSREGSQPQHF
TGTGCCAGCAGCAGGGAGGGAAGTCAGCCCCAGCATTTT
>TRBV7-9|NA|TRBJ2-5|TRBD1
CASSCGQGGWQETQYF
TGTGCCAGCAGCTGTGGACAGGGAGGATGGCAGGAGACCCAGTACTTC
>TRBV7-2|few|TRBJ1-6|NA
CASSLIGRNSPLHF
TGTGCCAGCAGCTTGATAGGGAGGAATTCACCCCTCCACTTT
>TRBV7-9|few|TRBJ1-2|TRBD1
CASSFGTGGDYGYTF
TGTGCCAGCAGCTTTGGGACAGGGGGCGACTATGGCTACACCTTC
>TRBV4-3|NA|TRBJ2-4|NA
CASSQDVEEGAKNIQYF
TGCGCCAGCAGCCAAGATGTGGAAGAGGGGGCCAAAAACATTCAGTACTTC
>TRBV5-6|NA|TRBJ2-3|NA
CASSWRADTQYF
TGTGCCAGCAGCTGGAGGGCAGATACGCAGTATTTT
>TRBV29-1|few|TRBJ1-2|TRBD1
CSSRDTGQGVSDGYTF
TGCAGCTCACGGGACACCGGACAGGGGGTATCAGATGGCTACACCTTC
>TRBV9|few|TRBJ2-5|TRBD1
CASSPRTGLRETQYF
TGTGCCAGCAGCCCACGGACAGGGTTAAGAGAGACCCAGTACTTC
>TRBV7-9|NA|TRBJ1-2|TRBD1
CASSTTGQDGYTF
TGTGCCAGCAGCACGACAGGGCAAGACGGCTACACCTTC
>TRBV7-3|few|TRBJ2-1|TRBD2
CASSRTSEAYNEQFF
TGTGCCAGCAGTAGGACTAGCGAGGCCTACAATGAGCAGTTCTTC
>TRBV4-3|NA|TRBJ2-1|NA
CASSQTNRVTYNEQFF
TGCGCCAGCAGCCAAACAAACAGGGTCACCTACAATGAGCAGTTCTTC
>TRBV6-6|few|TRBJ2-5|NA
CASRGNEQYF
TGTGCCAGCAGGGGGAATGAGCAGTACTTC
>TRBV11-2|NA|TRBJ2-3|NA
CASSFQGQSHGDTQYF
TGTGCCAGCAGCTTCCAAGGACAGTCCCATGGAGATACGCAGTATTTT
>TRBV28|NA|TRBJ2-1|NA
CASYRGYNEQFF
TGTGCCAGCTATCGGGGCTACAATGAGCAGTTCTTC
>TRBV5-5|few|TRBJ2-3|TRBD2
CASSPLAGGRDTQYF
TGTGCCAGCAGTCCCCTAGCGGGGGGGAGGGATACGCAGTATTTT
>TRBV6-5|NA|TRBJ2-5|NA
CASSRNGGEETQYF
TGTGCCAGCAGCCGCAATGGGGGTGAAGAGACCCAGTACTTC
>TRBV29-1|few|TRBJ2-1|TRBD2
CSVQGLGRVNEQFF
TGCAGCGTCCAAGGCCTCGGGAGGGTAAATGAGCAGTTCTTC
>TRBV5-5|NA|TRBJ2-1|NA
CASSFGPQGKQFF
TGTGCCAGCAGCTTCGGGCCGCAGGGGAAGCAGTTCTTC
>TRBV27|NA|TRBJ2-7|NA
CASSFPSMFLYEQYF
TGTGCCAGCAGTTTCCCCTCTATGTTCCTCTACGAGCAGTACTTC
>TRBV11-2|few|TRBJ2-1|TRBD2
CASSRTQGLSGGAGFYNEQFF
TGTGCCAGCAGCAGAACACAAGGCCTTAGCGGGGGGGCAGGGTTCTACAATGAGCAGTTCTTC
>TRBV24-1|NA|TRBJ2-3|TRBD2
CATDSGAPEDTQYF
TGTGCCACCGATAGCGGGGCGCCAGAGGATACGCAGTATTTT
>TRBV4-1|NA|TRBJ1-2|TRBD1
CASSHTRGTDYGYTF
TGCGCCAGCAGCCATACCCGCGGGACAGATTATGGCTACACCTTC
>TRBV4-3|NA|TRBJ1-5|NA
CASSQDGMKPQHF
TGCGCCAGCAGCCAAGATGGGATGAAGCCCCAGCATTTT
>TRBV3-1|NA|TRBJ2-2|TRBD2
CASSLPGTSGNTGELFF
TGTGCCAGCAGCCTCCCTGGGACTAGCGGGAACACCGGGGAGCTGTTTTTT